This T cell receptor beta chain originates from a study of CD8 T cells in Susac syndrome. Random hexamers were used to reverse transcribe roughly 0.45 to 1 ug of RNA. immunoSEQ multiplex PCR amplified TCR beta CDR3 across 54 Vbeta, 13 Jbeta. TCRdb passed the immunoSEQ multiplex PCR reads through MiXCR, listing each CDR3 protein once. The sample lists 350,000 to 550,000 distinct CDR3 sequences, approximately 85% occurring once. The V gene's germline CDR1 is MNHEY and CDR2 SMNVEV (reference sequence). The length of the CDR3 is 18 residues. The junction had 10 bases not matched to a gene; V was cut back by 0 bases and J by 4 bases.

Sequences were obtained from CD8+ T cells from PBMCs. This rearrangement joins TRBV27 to TRBJ1-2, with 11 positions matching TRBD1. The sequence was obtained from a human donor with multiple sclerosis. The CDR3 protein is CASSLSGQGAGGSYGYTF. CDR3 in DNA: TGTGCCAGCAGTTTATCTGGACAGGGGGCGGGCGGAAGCTATGGCTACACCTTC.